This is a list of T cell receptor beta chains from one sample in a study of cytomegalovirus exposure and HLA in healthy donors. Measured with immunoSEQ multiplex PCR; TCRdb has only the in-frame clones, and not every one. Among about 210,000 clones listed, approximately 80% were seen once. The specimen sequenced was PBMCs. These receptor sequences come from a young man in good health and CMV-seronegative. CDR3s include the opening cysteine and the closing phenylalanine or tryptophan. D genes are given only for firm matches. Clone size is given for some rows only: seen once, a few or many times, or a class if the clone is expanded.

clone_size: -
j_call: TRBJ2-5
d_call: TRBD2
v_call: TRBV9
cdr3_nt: TGTGCCAGCAGCGTCACCCGGCTAGCGGGGGGGCAAGAGACCCAGTACTTC
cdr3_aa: CASSVTRLAGGQETQYF

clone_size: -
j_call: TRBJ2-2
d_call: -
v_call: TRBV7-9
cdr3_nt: TGTGCCAGCAGCTTCTCCCCCCGCGGGGAGCTGTTTTTT
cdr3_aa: CASSFSPRGELFF

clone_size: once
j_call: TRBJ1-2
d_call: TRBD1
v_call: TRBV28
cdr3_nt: TGTGCCAGCAGTTTCGGGACAGGGGGCTCACCTCGTCGGGGCTACACCTTC
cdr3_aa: CASSFGTGGSPRRGYTF

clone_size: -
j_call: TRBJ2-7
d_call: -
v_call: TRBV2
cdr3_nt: TGTGCCAGCAGTGTACTCCCCCCGCGGGAGCAGTACTTC
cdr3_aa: CASSVLPPREQYF

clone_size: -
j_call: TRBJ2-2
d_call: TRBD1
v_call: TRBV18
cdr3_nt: TGTGCCAGCTCACGGACAGGGTCCGGGGAGCTGTTTTTT
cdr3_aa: CASSRTGSGELFF

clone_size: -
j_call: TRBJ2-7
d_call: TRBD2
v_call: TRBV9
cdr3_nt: TGTGCCAGCAGCCCGCCTGGTAGCGGGGACTACGAGCAGTACTTC
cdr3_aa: CASSPPGSGDYEQYF

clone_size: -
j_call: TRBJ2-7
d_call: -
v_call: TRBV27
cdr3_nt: TGTGCCAGCAGTTTAGGGGCAGTCTACGAGCAGTACTTC
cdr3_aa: CASSLGAVYEQYF

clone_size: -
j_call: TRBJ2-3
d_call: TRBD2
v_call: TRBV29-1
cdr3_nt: TGCAGCGTTGAAGACTGGACTAGACTGAGCACAGATACGCAGTATTTT
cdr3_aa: CSVEDWTRLSTDTQYF

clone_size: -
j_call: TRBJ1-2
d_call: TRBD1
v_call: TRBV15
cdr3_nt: TGTGCCACCAGCCCCGGGACAGCTAACTATGGCTACACCTTC
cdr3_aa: CATSPGTANYGYTF

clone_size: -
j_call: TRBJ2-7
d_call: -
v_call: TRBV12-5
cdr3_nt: TGTGCTAGTGGCCACTATATCGCAGGGGCCTACGAGCAGTACTTC
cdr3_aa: CASGHYIAGAYEQYF

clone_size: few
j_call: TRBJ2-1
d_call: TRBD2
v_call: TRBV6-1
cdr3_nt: TGTGCCAGCAGTGACCTAGCGGCGGGGGGTTACAATGAGCAGTTCTTC
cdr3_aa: CASSDLAAGGYNEQFF

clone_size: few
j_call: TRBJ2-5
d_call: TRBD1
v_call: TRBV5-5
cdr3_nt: TGTGCCAGCAGCCCCTCCCCCGACAGGGGTTGGGCCCAGTACTTC
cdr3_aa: CASSPSPDRGWAQYF

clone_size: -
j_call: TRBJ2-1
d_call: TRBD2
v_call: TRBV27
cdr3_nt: TGTGCCAGCAGTCTAGCCGGACTAGCGGGGGGCCATGGCAATGAGCAGTTCTTC
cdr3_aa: CASSLAGLAGGHGNEQFF

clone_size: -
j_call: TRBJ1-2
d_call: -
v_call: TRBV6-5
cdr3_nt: TGTGCCAGCACCCGGACTTCCCTCGGTGGCTACACCTTC
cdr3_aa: CASTRTSLGGYTF

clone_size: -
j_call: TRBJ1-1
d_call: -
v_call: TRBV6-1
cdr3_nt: TGTGCCAGCAACCCGGGGGGGAGGGTGAACACTGAAGCTTTCTTT
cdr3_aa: CASNPGGRVNTEAFF

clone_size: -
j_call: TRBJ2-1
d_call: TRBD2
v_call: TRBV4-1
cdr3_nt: TGCGCCAGCAGCGACTCGGGACTAGCGGCGTACAATGAGCAGTTCTTC
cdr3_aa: CASSDSGLAAYNEQFF

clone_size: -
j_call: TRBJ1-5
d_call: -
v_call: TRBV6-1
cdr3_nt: TGTGCCAGCAGTAAAGCACAGGCTTCTCACGGTCAGCCCCAGCATTTT
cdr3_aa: CASSKAQASHGQPQHF

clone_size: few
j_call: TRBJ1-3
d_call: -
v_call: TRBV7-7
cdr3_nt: TGTGCTAGCAGCTTCCCAAGGGGCTCTGGAAACACCATATATTTT
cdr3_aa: CASSFPRGSGNTIYF

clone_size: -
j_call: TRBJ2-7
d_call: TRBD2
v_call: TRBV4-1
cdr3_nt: TGCGCCAGCAGCCTAAAGACTAGCGGGGGGGGAGTTTACGAGCAGTACTTC
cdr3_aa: CASSLKTSGGGVYEQYF

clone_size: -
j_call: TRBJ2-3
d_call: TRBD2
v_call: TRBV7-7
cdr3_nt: TGTGCTAGCAGCTCCTCGGGGAGGGCGCAGTATTTT
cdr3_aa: CASSSSGRAQYF

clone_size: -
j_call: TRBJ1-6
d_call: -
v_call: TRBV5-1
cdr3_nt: TGCGCCAGCAGCTTGGAGCCTAATAATTCACCCCTCCACTTT
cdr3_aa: CASSLEPNNSPLHF

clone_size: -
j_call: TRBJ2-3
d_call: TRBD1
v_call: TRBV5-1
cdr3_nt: TGCGCCAGCACACGGACAGGGGGCGGGTCAGATACGCAGTATTTT
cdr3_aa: CASTRTGGGSDTQYF

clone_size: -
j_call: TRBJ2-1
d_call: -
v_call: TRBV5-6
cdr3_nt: TGTGCCAGCAGCTTAAGGACTTCAACCTACAATGAGCAGTTCTTC
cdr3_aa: CASSLRTSTYNEQFF

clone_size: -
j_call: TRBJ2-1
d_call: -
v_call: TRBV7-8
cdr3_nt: TGTGCCAGCAGCTGGGGGGACCAACCCTACAATGAGCAGTTCTTC
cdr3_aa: CASSWGDQPYNEQFF

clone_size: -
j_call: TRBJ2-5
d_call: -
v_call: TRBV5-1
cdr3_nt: TGCGCCAGCAGCTTGGATGACCCGGAGGAGACCCAGTACTTC
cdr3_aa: CASSLDDPEETQYF

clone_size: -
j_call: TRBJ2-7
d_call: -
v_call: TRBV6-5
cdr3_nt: TGTGCCAGCTATTCATCCGGGGTAGACGAGCAGTACTTC
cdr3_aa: CASYSSGVDEQYF

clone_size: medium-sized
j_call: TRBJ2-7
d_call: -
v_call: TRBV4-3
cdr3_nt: TGCGCCAGCACGATGCTAGGCTCCTACGAGCAGTACTTC
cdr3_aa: CASTMLGSYEQYF